This T cell receptor beta chain was found in a study of T cells in Graves' hyperthyroidism and ophthalmopathy. There were TCR beta CDR3 regions amplified from RNA transcripts. With the HTBI primer set, the TCR CDR3 went through a first round of RT-PCR. Each CDR3 protein is one row after TCRdb ran MiXCR on the multiplex PCR reads. The data show about 420,000 distinct CDR3 sequences, 15% to 19% seen once. Participants, patients aged 18 to 65, had newly diagnosed hyperthyroidism with a duration under 2 months. This CDR3 spans 15 amino acids. Trimming at V came to 1 base and at J to 5 bases, leaving 3 bases not matched to a gene. Germline-derived CDR1 and CDR2 are SEHNR and FQNEAQ (reference sequence).

The genes are TRBV7-9 and TRBJ2-3; 10 positions match TRBD2. The TCR was taken from a woman under 30 with Graves' hyperthyroidism. Sequenced input: blood. CDR3 bases: TGTGCCAGCAGCTTAGGGCTAGCGGGGGAAGATACGCAGTATTTT. It specifies CASSLGLAGEDTQYF. The whole variable domain, remainder taken from reference TRBV7-9 and TRBJ2-3, is DTGVSQNPRHKITKRGQNVTFRCDPISEHNRLYWYRQTLGQGPEFLTYFQNEAQLEKSRLLSDRFSAERPKGSFSTLEIQRTEQGDSAMYLCASSLGLAGEDTQYFGPGTRLTVL.